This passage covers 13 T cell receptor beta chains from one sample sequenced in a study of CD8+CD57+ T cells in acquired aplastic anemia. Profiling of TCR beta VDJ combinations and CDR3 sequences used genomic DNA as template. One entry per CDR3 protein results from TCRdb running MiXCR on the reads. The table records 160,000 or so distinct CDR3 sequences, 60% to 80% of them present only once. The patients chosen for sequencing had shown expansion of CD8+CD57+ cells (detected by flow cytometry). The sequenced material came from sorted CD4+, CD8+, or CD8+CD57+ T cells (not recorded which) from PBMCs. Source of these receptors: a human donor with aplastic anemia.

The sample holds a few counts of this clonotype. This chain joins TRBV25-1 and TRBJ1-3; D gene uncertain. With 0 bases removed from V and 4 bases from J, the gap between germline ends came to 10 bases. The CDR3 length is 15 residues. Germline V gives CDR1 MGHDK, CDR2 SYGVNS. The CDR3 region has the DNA TGTGCCAGCAGTGAATACGCAGAAGCAGGAAACACCATATATTTT. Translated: CASSEYAEAGNTIYF.

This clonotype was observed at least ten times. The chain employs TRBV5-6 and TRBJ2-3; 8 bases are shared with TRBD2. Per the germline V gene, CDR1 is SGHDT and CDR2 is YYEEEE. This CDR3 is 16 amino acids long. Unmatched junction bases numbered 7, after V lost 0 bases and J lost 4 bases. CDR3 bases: TGTGCCAGCAGCTTGGAGCGGGGGAATAGGGCAGATACGCAGTATTTT. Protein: CASSLERGNRADTQYF.

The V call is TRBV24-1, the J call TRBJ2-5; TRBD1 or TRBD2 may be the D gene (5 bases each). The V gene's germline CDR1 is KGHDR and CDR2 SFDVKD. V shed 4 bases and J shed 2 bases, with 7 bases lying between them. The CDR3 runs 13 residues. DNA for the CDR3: TGTGCCACCAGTGAGGGGGAACAAGAGACCCAGTACTTC. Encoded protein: CATSEGEQETQYF.

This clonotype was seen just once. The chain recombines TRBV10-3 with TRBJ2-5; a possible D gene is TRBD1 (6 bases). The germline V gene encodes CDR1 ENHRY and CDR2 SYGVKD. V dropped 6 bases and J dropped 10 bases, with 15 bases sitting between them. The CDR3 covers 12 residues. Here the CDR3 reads CAIRDRSYDQYF. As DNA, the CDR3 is TGTGCCATCAGGGACAGATCCTACGACCAGTACTTC.

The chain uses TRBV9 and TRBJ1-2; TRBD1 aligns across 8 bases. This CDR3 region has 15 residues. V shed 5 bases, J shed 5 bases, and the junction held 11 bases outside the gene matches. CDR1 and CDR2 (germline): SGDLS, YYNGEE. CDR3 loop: CASSKHRGEGYGYTF. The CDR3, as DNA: TGTGCCAGCAGTAAACACAGGGGGGAGGGATATGGCTACACCTTC. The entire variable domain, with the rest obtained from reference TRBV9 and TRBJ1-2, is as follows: DSGVTQTPKHLITATGQRVTLRCSPRSGDLSVYWYQQSLDQGLQFLIQYYNGEERAKGNILERFSAQQFPDLHSELNLSSLELGDSALYFCASSKHRGEGYGYTFGSGTRLTVV.

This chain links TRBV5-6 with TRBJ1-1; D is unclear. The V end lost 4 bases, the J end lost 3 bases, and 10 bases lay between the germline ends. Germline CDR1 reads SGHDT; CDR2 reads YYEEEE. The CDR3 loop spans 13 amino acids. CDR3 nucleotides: TGTGCCAGCAGCCCCCACGGACACACTGAAGCTTTCTTT. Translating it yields CASSPHGHTEAFF.

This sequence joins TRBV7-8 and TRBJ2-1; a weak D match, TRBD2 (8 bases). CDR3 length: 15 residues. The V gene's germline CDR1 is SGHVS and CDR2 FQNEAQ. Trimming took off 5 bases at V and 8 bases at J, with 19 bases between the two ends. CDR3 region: CASSQERETGYEQFF. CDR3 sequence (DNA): TGTGCCAGCAGCCAAGAGCGGGAGACAGGGTATGAGCAGTTCTTC.

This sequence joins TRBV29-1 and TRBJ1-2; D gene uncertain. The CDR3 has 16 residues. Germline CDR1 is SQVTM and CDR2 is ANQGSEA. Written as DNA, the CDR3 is TGCAGTGTCCCCCCTCCTCATACAGCGACCAACTATGGCTACACCTTC. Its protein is CSVPPPHTATNYGYTF.

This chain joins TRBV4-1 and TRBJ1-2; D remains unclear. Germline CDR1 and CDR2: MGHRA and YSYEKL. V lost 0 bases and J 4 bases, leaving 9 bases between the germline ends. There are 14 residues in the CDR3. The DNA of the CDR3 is TGCGCCAGCAGCCAAGATGTCCAGAGCTATGGCTACACCTTC. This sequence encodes CASSQDVQSYGYTF.

Here the CDR3 DNA reads TGTGCCAGCAGTGCTGGACAGGGGGGATCATACGAGCAGTACTTC. Its translation is CASSAGQGGSYEQYF. The J gene is TRBJ2-7, the V gene TRBV6-1; 10 positions match TRBD1. Germline V gene sequence: CDR1 MNHNS, CDR2 SASEGT. The CDR3 is 15 amino acids. With V trimmed by 4 bases and J by 4 bases, 7 bases remained unmatched.

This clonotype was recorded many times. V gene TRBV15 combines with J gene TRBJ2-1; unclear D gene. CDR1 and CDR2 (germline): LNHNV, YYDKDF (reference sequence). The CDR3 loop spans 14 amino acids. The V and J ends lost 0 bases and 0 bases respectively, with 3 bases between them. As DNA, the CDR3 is TGTGCCACCAGCAGAGAAGGCTCCTACAATGAGCAGTTCTTC. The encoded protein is CATSREGSYNEQFF. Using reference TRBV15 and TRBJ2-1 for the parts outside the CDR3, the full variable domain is DAMVIQNPRYQVTQFGKPVTLSCSQTLNHNVMYWYQQKSSQAPKLLFHYYDKDFNNEADTPDNFQSRRPNTSFCFLDIRSPGLGDTAMYLCATSREGSYNEQFFGPGTRLTVL.

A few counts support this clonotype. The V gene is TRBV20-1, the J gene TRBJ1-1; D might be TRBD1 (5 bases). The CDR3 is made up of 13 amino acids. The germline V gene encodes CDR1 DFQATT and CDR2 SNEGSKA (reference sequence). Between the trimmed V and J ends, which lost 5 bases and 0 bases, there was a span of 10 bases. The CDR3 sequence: CSAGTVLNTEAFF. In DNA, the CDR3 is TGCAGTGCTGGGACGGTCCTGAACACTGAAGCTTTCTTT.

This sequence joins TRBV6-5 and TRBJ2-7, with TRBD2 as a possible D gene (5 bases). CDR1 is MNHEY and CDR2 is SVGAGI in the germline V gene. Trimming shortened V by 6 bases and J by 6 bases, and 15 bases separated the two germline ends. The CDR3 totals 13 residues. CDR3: CASSQADGSEQYF. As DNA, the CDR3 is TGTGCCAGCAGCCAAGCGGACGGCTCCGAGCAGTACTTC.